These 22 T cell receptor beta chains came from one sample sequenced in a study of control samples from healthy donors and cancer patients. Clones were sequenced by immunoSEQ multiplex PCR, and TCRdb holds only the in-frame ones, with some missing. Of about 120,000 clones listed, around 90% are singletons. Sequencing used blood. The source of these receptors is a man aged 45-65 years in good health.

This chain connects TRBV9 to TRBJ1-5; tentatively, D is TRBD1 (5 bases). In germline, CDR1 is SGDLS, CDR2 YYNGEE. V was pared by 5 bases and J by 5 bases, with 17 bases between. This CDR3 is built from 15 residues. The CDR3 region has the DNA TGTGCCAGCAGTCGTTCGGGGCGGGCGGATCAGCCCCAGCATTTT. Its protein product is CASSRSGRADQPQHF.

The chain has TRBV5-1 and TRBJ1-2; perhaps TRBD1 as D (5 bases). From germline, CDR1 is SGHRS and CDR2 YFSETQ. Trimming left V 0 bases short and J 8 bases short, with 8 bases between. This CDR3 spans 12 amino acids. The DNA of the CDR3 is TGCGCCAGCAGCTTGGGAAAGGGGGGCTACACCTTC. Translating it yields CASSLGKGGYTF.

The chain carries TRBV28 and TRBJ1-2, with TRBD1 as a possible D gene (5 bases). Germline V CDR1 and CDR2: MDHEN, SYDVKM. Trimming took 5 bases from V and 6 from J, leaving 19 bases between them. This CDR3 comprises 15 residues. The CDR3 reads CASSRGGGSRDGYTF. In DNA form, the CDR3 reads TGTGCCAGCAGTCGGGGTGGGGGATCAAGGGATGGCTACACCTTC.

The chain is built from TRBV4-3 and TRBJ2-2; D gene uncertain. V lost 4 bases and J lost 7, with 10 bases in between. This CDR3 comprises 13 residues. Germline lookup yields CDR1 LGHNA and CDR2 YSLEER. DNA of the CDR3: TGCGCCAGCAGCCTGGAGCAGGTCGGGGAGCTGTTTTTT. It specifies CASSLEQVGELFF.

The gene calls are TRBV7-8 and TRBJ1-3; D gene ambiguous. CDR3 length: 14 residues. Germline values: CDR1 SGHVS, CDR2 FQNEAQ. V was cut by 5 bases and J by 3 bases, with 11 bases left in between. CDR3 in amino acids: CASSRTRDGNTIYF. The CDR3 region has the DNA TGTGCCAGCAGCAGGACGAGAGATGGAAACACCATATATTTT.

The chain recombines TRBV27 with TRBJ2-1; 12 bases agree with TRBD1. Germline values: CDR1 MNHEY, CDR2 SMNVEV (reference sequence). There are 15 residues in the CDR3. Trimming took 4 bases from V and 8 from J; bases not matched to a gene: 6. CDR3 region: CASSYRDRGRDEQFF. The CDR3 bases are TGTGCCAGCAGTTACCGGGACAGGGGGCGAGATGAGCAGTTCTTC.

CDR3 bases: TGTGCCAGCAGCCGAGGTTCGACAGGGGCTAATGAAAAACTGTTTTTT. This translates into CASSRGSTGANEKLFF. This chain uses TRBV5-8 with TRBJ1-4; 8 nucleotides agree with TRBD1. This CDR3 region has 16 residues. In germline, CDR1 is SGHTS, CDR2 YDEGEE. V dropped 4 bases and J dropped 3; count of bases not matched to a gene: 8. Using reference TRBV5-8 and TRBJ1-4 for the parts outside the CDR3, the full variable domain is EAGVTQSPTHLIKTRGQQATLRCSPISGHTSVYWYQQALGLGLQFLLWYDEGEERNRGNFPPRFSGRQFPNYSSELNVNALELEDSALYLCASSRGSTGANEKLFFGSGTQLSVL.

This chain links TRBV5-1 with TRBJ1-1; TRBD1 might be the D (5 bases). The V and J ends lost 3 bases and 0 bases respectively, with 12 bases between them. The CDR3 has 15 amino acids. Germline CDR1 and CDR2: SGHRS and YFSETQ. CDR3: CASSYLTDMNTEAFF. CDR3 in DNA: TGCGCCAGCAGCTATTTGACAGACATGAACACTGAAGCTTTCTTT.

The V call is TRBV27, the J call TRBJ2-1, with 14 bases matching TRBD2. With V trimmed by 5 bases and J by 9 bases, 12 bases remained unmatched. The germline CDR1 and CDR2 sequences are MNHEY and SMNVEV (reference sequence). The CDR3 has 17 residues. CDR3 sequence reads: CASSPFSGTSGGGEQFF. The CDR3 DNA follows: TGTGCCAGCAGTCCGTTTTCGGGGACTAGCGGGGGCGGTGAGCAGTTCTTC.

This chain joins TRBV19 and TRBJ1-5, with D unresolved. Germline-derived CDR1 and CDR2 are LNHDA and SQIVND (reference sequence). V lost 1 base, J lost 7 bases, and 5 bases lay in between. CDR3 length equals 12 residues. This CDR3 reads CASSIAGQPQHF. DNA of the CDR3: TGTGCCAGTAGTATAGCCGGGCAGCCCCAGCATTTT.

The chain joins TRBV4-1 to TRBJ1-1, with D maybe TRBD1 (5 bases). CDR1 and CDR2 (germline): MGHRA, YSYEKL. There are 17 residues in the CDR3. V gave up 4 bases and J gave up 5 bases, with 23 bases separating them. In DNA form, the CDR3 reads TGCGCCAGCAGCCCCCGTGGGACGGAATCCGAGGGGACTGAAGCTTTCTTT. It is translated as CASSPRGTESEGTEAFF.

The chain joins TRBV19 to TRBJ1-4; D remains unclear. V was shortened by 6 bases and J by 6 bases, with 14 bases between the two germline ends. This CDR3 region has 14 residues. Germline V gene lookup returns CDR1 LNHDA and CDR2 SQIVND (reference sequence). The CDR3 protein is CASSSSSGDEKLFF. CDR3 nucleotide sequence: TGTGCCAGTAGCTCAAGCTCGGGCGATGAAAAACTGTTTTTT.

The chain links TRBV7-2 to TRBJ2-4; D perhaps matches TRBD2 (6 bases). The CDR3 has 16 residues. With 2 bases removed from V and 3 bases from J, the gap between germline ends came to 14 bases. The V gene's germline CDR1 is SGHTA and CDR2 FQGNSA. CDR3 bases: TGTGCCAGCAGCTTAAGCGGAGGGAAGGACAAAAACATTCAGTACTTC. This sequence encodes CASSLSGGKDKNIQYF.

The chain joins TRBV6-5 to TRBJ1-2, with D uncertain. Germline assignment: CDR1 MNHEY and CDR2 SVGAGI. The CDR3 has 11 residues. Trimming took off 6 bases at V and 5 bases at J, with 7 bases between the two ends. Written as DNA, the CDR3 is TGTGCCAGCAGGTCTGAATATGGCTACACCTTC. This translates into CASRSEYGYTF.

This clone turned up a few times. The chain employs TRBV2 and TRBJ1-2; no clear D. CDR1 is SNHLY and CDR2 is FYNNEI in the germline V gene. The length of the CDR3 is 12 residues. The V end was cut by 6 bases, the J end by 5 bases, with 10 bases between. The CDR3, as DNA: TGTGCCAGCAGGGTGTCTTCTTATGGCTACACCTTC. This translates into CASRVSSYGYTF.

Only one count was recorded for this clone. The chain employs TRBV29-1 and TRBJ2-3, with 7 bases fitting TRBD2. The J segment lost 3 bases and the V segment lost 3 bases, leaving 6 bases of the junction unmatched. The CDR3 covers 14 residues. Germline CDR1 reads SQVTM; CDR2 reads ANQGSEA. CDR3 in amino acids: CSVDGRGGTDTQYF. The CDR3 DNA is TGCAGCGTTGATGGGAGGGGCGGGACAGATACGCAGTATTTT.

This clone was seen once. J is TRBJ2-1 and V is TRBV6-2 or TRBV6-3, with 8 positions matching TRBD2. Trimming cost V 6 bases and J 4 bases; bases outside gene matches: 8. CDR3 length: 15 amino acids. Germline assignment: CDR1 MNHEY and CDR2 SVGEGT. CDR3 coding DNA: TGTGCCAGCAGCCCTATCCGGGAGGGATACAATGAGCAGTTCTTC. Translated, it gives CASSPIREGYNEQFF.

This chain connects TRBV2 to TRBJ2-7; 10 bases agree with TRBD2. Looked up from germline, CDR1 is SNHLY and CDR2 is FYNNEI. V trimming: 5 bases; J trimming: 2 bases; junction bases outside the gene matches: 6. This CDR3 has 15 residues. CDR3 DNA: TGTGCCAGCAGTTATAGCGGGGGGTTAACCTACGAGCAGTACTTC. This translates into CASSYSGGLTYEQYF.

The chain couples TRBV2 to TRBJ1-2, with D possibly matching TRBD1 (6 bases). Trimming cost V 4 bases and J 7 bases, with 16 bases left between them. The CDR3 covers 14 residues. In germline, CDR1 is SNHLY, CDR2 FYNNEI. For the CDR3, the DNA is TGTGCCAGCAGTGCTTTACAGGGTACGGCTGGCTACACCTTC. Residues: CASSALQGTAGYTF.

The rearrangement uses TRBV4-3 and TRBJ1-4; perhaps TRBD1 as D (6 bases). Germline lookup yields CDR1 LGHNA and CDR2 YSLEER. CDR3 length equals 14 residues. V lost 4 bases, J lost 6 bases, and 12 bases lay in between. The CDR3 coding sequence is TGCGCCAGCAGCCGCAAGACAGGAGATGAAAAACTGTTTTTT. Amino acid sequence: CASSRKTGDEKLFF.

The chain links TRBV9 to TRBJ2-1; 11 bases are a match to TRBD1. CDR3 length: 14 residues. The germline V gene has CDR1 SGDLS and CDR2 YYNGEE. J gave up 8 bases and V 4 bases, and 5 bases lay outside the gene matches. CDR3 sequence (DNA): TGTGCCAGCAGCCGCCGGACAGGGGGCGATGAGCAGTTCTTC. It is translated as CASSRRTGGDEQFF.

The rearrangement uses TRBV5-1 and TRBJ1-4, with 9 bases matching TRBD1. V trimming: 0 bases; J trimming: 3 bases; junction bases outside the gene matches: 6. The CDR3 sequence is 17 residues long. Germline V gene lookup returns CDR1 SGHRS and CDR2 YFSETQ. The CDR3 DNA reads TGCGCCAGCAGCTTGGGACTGGGACAGGGCTCTAATGAAAAACTGTTTTTT. Its protein is CASSLGLGQGSNEKLFF.